This T cell receptor (beta chain) is from a study of T cells in Graves' hyperthyroidism and ophthalmopathy (dated by TCRdb to about 2019). Background for the entire study: Peripheral blood samples were taken at the time of initial diagnosis, prior to any treatment. Once sampling was done, hyperthyroidism patients were given methimazole at a starting dose of 30 mg daily, whereas ophthalmopathy patients were given high-dose intravenous methylprednisolone. In addition, the study compared T-cell repertoires in thyroid tissue and in blood from five or six Graves' hyperthyroidism patients. The paper describes TCR Vbeta CDR3 sequencing of about 140 peripheral blood samples, made up of roughly 45 ophthalmopathy patients, approximately 73 hyperthyroidism patients and about 17 progressor patients. TCR V-J signatures able to tell the groups apart were searched for in a discovery cohort of some 100 patients, of whom 43 had Graves' ophthalmopathy and roughly 59 had stable Graves' hyperthyroidism. The approximately 95 discovery patients were divided at random into training and test sets in a 7:3 ratio. Whether ophthalmopathy could be predicted prospectively was tested in an independent validation cohort made up of approximately 19 hyperthyroidism patients plus 17 patients who later progressed to ophthalmopathy.

The paper's findings and limits, for the study overall: Ophthalmopathy was separated from stable hyperthyroidism by a 13 V-J signature model, with over 85% sensitivity and approximately 84% specificity obtained in cross-validation and 80%/75% obtained in testing. Most expanded thyroid clonotypes (frequency above 0.001) were also detected in blood, suggesting blood repertoires may reflect thyroid immune responses. Sample size was not statistically predetermined, and blinding of investigators to group allocation was not performed. In validation, progression to ophthalmopathy was predicted by the model with around 71% sensitivity and around 75% specificity, a median of about 6.4 months before onset.

According to the germline V gene, CDR1 reads MDHEN and CDR2 reads SYDVKM. Trimming removed 3 bases from V and 7 bases from J, leaving 18 bases between the germline ends. Taken from cysteine to phenylalanine, the CDR3 has 15 residues. Solely the CDR3 DNA is kept, with 45 bases framed from the first base. In the ophthalmopathy patients, disease was moderately to severely active, with a Clinical Activity Score of 3 or more, a NOSPECS grade of 4 or more, and a duration of less than 3 months. The study excluded patients with uncontrolled infections, other autoimmune diseases, pregnancy or lactation. Diagnoses relied on clinical symptoms, serum thyroxine and TRAb, thyroid ultrasound and orbital computed tomography. Ficoll-Paque density gradient centrifugation was used to isolate PBMCs from approximately 10 ml of fresh peripheral blood. Total RNA was extracted using Trizol reagent, and RNA quality was assessed on an Agilent 2100 Bioanalyzer.

The TCR beta CDR3 regions were amplified from the RNA transcripts. The first round of RT-PCR for the TCR CDR3 was performed with the HTBI primer set and the Qiagen OneStep RT-PCR kit. A second multiplex PCR round built the libraries, followed by size selection and purification. The libraries were sequenced on an Illumina HiSeq2000 using paired-end 100 bp reads. The source study handled its data this way. SOAPnuke was used to process the raw data, removing reads that contained adapters or uncalled bases, had a mean Phred below 15, or lacked an exact match to the constant primer or identifier. COPE v1.2.5 was used to merge the high-quality paired reads, and each unique nucleotide sequence was defined as a clonotype. MiTCR v1.1 was used to align clonotypes to the IMGT TRBV, TRBD and TRBJ reference segments. The analysis included only V-J combinations with a frequency above 0.0001, which together covered around 99% of the repertoires. The TCS score was defined as the ratio of F50 (clonal expansion) to E x V (chaos), calculated using BLOSUM62-based TCRdist between CDR3 peptides within each V-J. Welch's t-statistics and random forest reduced several hundred V-J features to roughly 13, which were used in a naive Bayes classifier (R e1071). TCRdb applied fastp at Q25 and MiXCR to the public reads, then kept only in-frame beta chains. Entries that share a CDR3 protein sequence are merged under the most common genes and DNA. What appears here as the V and J calls and clone size reflects TCRdb's work, not the paper's. Counted in this sample were hundreds of thousands of distinct CDR3 sequences; around 21% of them appeared once. Of the sample, under 35% falls within the top ten clones.

This clonotype was counted between two and nine times. Its antigen target is currently unknown. Per-base qualities were not stored, and no clone one base away is much larger. The receptor was isolated from a man aged 30-40 years with Graves' ophthalmopathy. Sequencing input: blood. The chain is encoded by TRBV28 joined to TRBJ2-5; the D segment could be TRBD1, given 6 matching bases. The nucleotides are TGTGCCAGCAGTTTTGGACAGCCGCCGGGTTGGACCCAGTACTTC. It encodes CASSFGQPPGWTQYF.